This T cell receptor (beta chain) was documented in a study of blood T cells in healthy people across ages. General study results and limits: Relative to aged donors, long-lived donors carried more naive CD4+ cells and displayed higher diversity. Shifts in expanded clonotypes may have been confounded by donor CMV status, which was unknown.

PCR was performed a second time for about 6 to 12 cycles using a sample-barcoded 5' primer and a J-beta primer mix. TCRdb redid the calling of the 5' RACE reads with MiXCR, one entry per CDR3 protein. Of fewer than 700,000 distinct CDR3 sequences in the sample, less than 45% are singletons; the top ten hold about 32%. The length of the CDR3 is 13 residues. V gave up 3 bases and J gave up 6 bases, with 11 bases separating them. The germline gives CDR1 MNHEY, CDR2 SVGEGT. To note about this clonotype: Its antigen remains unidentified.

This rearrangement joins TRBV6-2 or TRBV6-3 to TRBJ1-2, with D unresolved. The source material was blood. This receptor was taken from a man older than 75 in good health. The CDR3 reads CASSYKSADGYTF. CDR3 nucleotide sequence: TGTGCCAGCAGTTATAAGAGTGCAGATGGCTACACCTTC.